This T cell receptor (gamma chain) was identified in a study of Vδ1+ human thymocytes (dated by TCRdb to 2016 to 2018). At the level of the whole study: mRNA-level TRG and TRD CDR3 repertoires of highly purified Vdelta1+ thymocytes from young children were characterised as a data resource. Earlier work had validated the multiplex-based CDR3 amplicon strategy against 5'RACE-based methods for generating CDR3 amplicons. Beyond this particular receptor, the publication reports: Thymic TRG and TRD repertoires appeared highly polyclonal with Gaussian CDR3 length distributions, unlike oligoclonal peripheral blood repertoires. No clustering by age or sex was observed, so analyses did not stratify donors by these variables. Many TRG clonotypes were found to be shared between donors (up to roughly 6.9x10^3), whereas TRD repertoires were found to be essentially private (max roughly 120 shared). Even though sort purity was high, about 20% of thymic TRD sequences were Vdelta2 (and few were Vdelta3), which was not the case for the peripheral blood Vdelta1+ controls. The authors advised highly purified populations and single-cell validation, since unexpected Vdelta2 sequences could cause misinterpretation of bulk repertoire data.

RNA extraction was performed with the RNeasy mini kit, and reverse transcription was done with Superscript III. CDR3 amplicons were produced by multiplex PCR using pooled V-gene forward primers and a constant-region reverse primer with Illumina adaptor overhangs. After gel purification, the amplicons were indexed with Nextera index primers over eight extra PCR cycles and then purified using AMPure XP beads. Sequencing of the libraries was done on an Illumina MiSeq using paired-end 250 bp reads, dual indexing and a 20% PhiX spike-in. From the authors' description of their analysis: Read quality was checked with FastQC, and TRG read pairs were merged using ea-utils fastq-join. IMGT/HighV-QUEST was used to annotate the sequences, only productive sequences with an unambiguous V-gene assignment were kept, and clonotypes were defined as sequences sharing an identical CDR3 sequence. Downstream analysis used VDJtools 1.1.1, tcR 2.2.3, Treemap and vegan Shannon diversity in R 3.4.4. Via CATT, TCRdb reprocessed the public reads, and rows with identical DNA were then joined. The V and J calls and clone size are TCRdb's, not the authors'. In this sample the table shows 25,000 to 35,000 gamma-chain clones, roughly 20% of which occur a single time. The top ten clonotypes cover under 2% of the sample.

This clone was seen a few times. Its specific antigen is unknown. Base qualities were left out, and no much larger clone turns up one base away. Trimming leaves V shorter by 1 base and J shorter by 0 bases, with the junction holding 5 bases beyond the gene matches. Its CDR3 holds 16 amino acids, cysteine through phenylalanine. Only the CDR3 region is kept as DNA, spanning 48 bases read in frame from base 1. From the germline V gene, CDR1 is EGSTGY and CDR2 is YDSYTSSV. Thymic samples were depleted of alphabeta T cells, then CD3+ TCRVdelta1+ TCRVdelta2- thymocytes were FACS-sorted. A purity of roughly 96% to 99.6% was achieved for sorted Vdelta1+ thymocytes. Thymic specimens came from roughly eight paediatric patients undergoing corrective cardiac surgery, aged from roughly 5 days to 16 months. Thymic tissue was dispersed and mononuclear cells isolated on a Histopaque-1077 density gradient. Staining used anti-TCRVdelta1 clone TS8.2, anti-TCRVdelta2 clone B6, anti-CD3 clone HIT3a and anti-TCRalphabeta clone IP26 antibodies.

Sequenced input: Vdelta1+ gamma-delta thymocytes from the thymus. Interpreted using the paper, the cell subset or site label stands for: FACS-sorted CD3+ TCRalphabeta- TCRVdelta1+ TCRVdelta2- thymocytes. Rearrangement joined TRGV4 to TRGJP2. This TCR derives from a boy in the first two years of life who had congenital heart surgery. CDR3 sequence: CATWDGGYSSDWIKTF. The DNA sequence is given as TGTGCCACCTGGGATGGTGGCTATAGTAGTGATTGGATCAAGACGTTT.